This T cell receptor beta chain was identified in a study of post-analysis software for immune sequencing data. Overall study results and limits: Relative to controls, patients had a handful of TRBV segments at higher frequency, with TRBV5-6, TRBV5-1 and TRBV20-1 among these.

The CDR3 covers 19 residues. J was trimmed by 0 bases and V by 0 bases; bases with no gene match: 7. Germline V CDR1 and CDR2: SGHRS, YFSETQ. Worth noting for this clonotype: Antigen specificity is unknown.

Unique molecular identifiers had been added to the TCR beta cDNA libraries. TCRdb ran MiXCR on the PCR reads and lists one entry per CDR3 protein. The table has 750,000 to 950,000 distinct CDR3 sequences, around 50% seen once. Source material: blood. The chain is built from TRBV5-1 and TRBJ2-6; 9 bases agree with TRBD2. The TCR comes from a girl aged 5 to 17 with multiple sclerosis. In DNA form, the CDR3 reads TGCGCCAGCAGCTTGGTGGATAGCGGGGGTTTCTCTGGGGCCAACGTCCTGACTTTC. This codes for CASSLVDSGGFSGANVLTF.